This passage covers 16 T cell receptor beta chains from one sample sequenced in a study of T cell clonality in common variable immunodeficiency. Whole-study findings and limits: Common variable immunodeficiency TCR beta sequences reportedly had fewer deletions and N-nucleotide insertions.

Produced via immunoSEQ multiplex PCR; TCRdb's table is partial and in-frame only. Recorded here are some 34,000 clones, none singletons. For these receptors, no antigen is known. The sample was peripheral blood mononuclear cells. These receptors originate from a human donor with common variable immunodeficiency.

Remarks on this clone: The read halts 3 residues ahead of the CDR3 end, with the missing end drawn from the germline J gene. The chain recombines TRBV7-2 with TRBJ1-3; no clear D gene. CDR1 SGHTA and CDR2 FQGNSA come from the germline V gene. This CDR3 spans 15 amino acids. The ends were cut back, 5 bases at V and 0 bases at J, with 11 bases in the middle. CDR3 DNA, as far as it was read: TGTGCCAGCAGCCCGCGGGTACGCTCTGGAAACACC. Encoded protein: CASSPRVRSGNT. The full CDR3 protein reads CASSPRVRSGNTIYF.

This clone was picked up many times. The read gets to within 3 residues of the CDR3 end, and the germline J gene fills in the rest. The chain couples TRBV10-3 to TRBJ1-3; D is possibly TRBD1 (5 bases). CDR1 is ENHRY, CDR2 SYGVKD, per germline. The CDR3 has 16 amino acids. Deletions cut 6 bases from V and 0 bases from J, with 15 bases between. Incomplete CDR3 DNA: TGTGCCATCAGAGATACAGGCCTTTCCTCTGGAAACACC. Translation gives CAIRDTGLSSGNT. Given in full, the CDR3 is CAIRDTGLSSGNTIYF.

CDR3 DNA, as far as it was read: TGTGCCAGCAGCTTTGAGGGCGGGAGGGCTGGTGAG. This gives the protein CASSFEGGRAGE. The complete CDR3 reads CASSFEGGRAGEQFF. The V call is TRBV7-8, the J call TRBJ2-1, with 9 bases lining up with TRBD2. Coverage ceases 3 residues before the CDR3 finishes, and the germline J gene fills in the end. The CDR3 covers 15 residues. Germline V CDR1 and CDR2: SGHVS, FQNEAQ. V shed 3 bases and J 9 bases; nucleotides not matched to a gene: 9.

In its sample, this clone ranks as medium-sized. Incomplete CDR3 DNA: TGCAGTGCTAGATTGGACAGGGAAATTGATACG. Amino acid sequence: CSARLDREIDT. The whole CDR3 region reads CSARLDREIDTQYF. The rearrangement uses TRBV20-1 and TRBJ2-3, with 8 bases lining up with TRBD1. The read halts 3 residues ahead of the CDR3 end, with the missing end drawn from the germline J gene. There are 14 residues in the CDR3. Germline assignment: CDR1 DFQATT and CDR2 SNEGSKA (reference sequence). Trimming cost V 2 bases and J 6 bases; bases outside gene matches: 7.

This clone was counted a few times. Read data end 3 residues before the CDR3 end; the end is taken from the germline J gene. The chain has TRBV7-2 and TRBJ1-4, with TRBD1 identical over 8 bases. The ends lost 5 bases at V and 5 bases at J; junction bases unmatched: 4. Germline V gives CDR1 SGHTA, CDR2 FQGNSA. This CDR3 is built from 14 residues. This CDR3 reads CASSRDRSNEKLFF. Incomplete CDR3 DNA: TGTGCCAGCAGCAGGGACAGGAGCAATGAAAAA. Supplemented by reference TRBV7-2 and TRBJ1-4, the full variable domain reads GAGVSQSPSNKVTEKGKDVELRCDPISGHTALYWYRQSLGQGLEFLIYFQGNSAPDKSGLPSDRFSAERTGGSVSTLTIQRTQQEDSAVYLCASSRDRSNEKLFFGSGTQLSVL.

This clone was seen a handful of times. The read finishes 3 residues shy of the CDR3 end, and the germline J gene is used to complete it. The chain links TRBV7-2 to TRBJ2-3; D gene uncertain. Germline values: CDR1 SGHTA, CDR2 FQGNSA. Trimming took 5 bases from V and 2 from J, leaving 5 bases between them. This CDR3 has 12 amino acids. The covered CDR3 bases are TGTGCCAGCAGCGTAATCACAGATACG. As protein: CASSVITDT. The CDR3 in its entirety is CASSVITDTQYF.

This clone was seen many times. Sequencing ends 3 residues short of the CDR3 end; the germline J gene provides the rest. This chain links TRBV7-6 with TRBJ2-7, with D perhaps TRBD1 (5 bases). V was pared by 5 bases and J by 0 bases, with 11 bases between. This CDR3 is built from 14 residues. Germline V gives CDR1 SGHVS, CDR2 FNYEAQ. The covered CDR3 bases are TGTGCCAGCAGCCCGGACACCTCCTCCTACGAG. Amino acid sequence: CASSPDTSSYE. The CDR3 reads in full as CASSPDTSSYEQYF. Variable domain in full (rest from reference TRBV7-6 and TRBJ2-7): GAGVSQSPRYKVTKRGQDVALRCDPISGHVSLYWYRQALGQGPEFLTYFNYEAQQDKSGLPNDRFSAERPEGSISTLTIQRTEQRDSAMYRCASSPDTSSYEQYFGPGTRLTVT.

This clone has more than one count but fewer than ten. Read coverage stops 3 residues before the CDR3 terminus; the germline J gene supplies the remainder. The genes are TRBV7-2 and TRBJ2-7; D is undetermined. In germline, CDR1 is SGHTA, CDR2 FQGNSA. The length of the CDR3 is 13 residues. V gave up 3 bases and J gave up 3 bases, with 9 bases separating them. The sequenced CDR3 bases are TGTGCCAGCAGCTTTCAGGAGCTCTACGAG. Translation gives CASSFQELYE. The full CDR3 protein is CASSFQELYEQYF.

The table lists this clone with many counts. The read comes to an end 3 residues before the CDR3 does, leaving the germline J gene to fill in the end. The chain links TRBV19 to TRBJ1-2; D might be TRBD1 (5 bases). Germline loops: CDR1 LNHDA, CDR2 SQIVND (reference sequence). The V end was cut by 1 base, the J end by 4 bases, with 13 bases between. The CDR3 loop spans 15 amino acids. The CDR3 loop is CASSIGRGGSYGYTF. The sequenced CDR3 bases are TGTGCCAGTAGTATAGGGAGGGGAGGGTCCTATGGC.

This clone showed up many times. CDR3 region: CASSLAGGRAKETQYF. The covered CDR3 bases are TGCGCCAGCAGCTTGGCGGGCGGGAGGGCCAAAGAGACC. The V gene is TRBV5-1, the J gene TRBJ2-5; TRBD2 aligns across 9 bases. From the germline J gene comes the end of the CDR3, since the read stops 3 residues before it. Trimming took 0 bases from V and 3 from J; bases not matched to a gene: 6. CDR3 length: 16 residues. Germline V CDR1 and CDR2: SGHRS, YFSETQ.

This clone has just a few counts. With the read ending 3 residues before the CDR3 end, the germline J gene is used to fill in that end. The chain couples TRBV7-3 to TRBJ2-5; 7 bases map to TRBD2. With 5 bases clipped from V and 0 bases from J, the junction kept 6 bases outside the gene matches. Looked up from germline, CDR1 is SGHTA and CDR2 is FQGTGA. The length of the CDR3 is 15 residues. The CDR3 here is CASSPSGVNQETQYF. Incomplete CDR3 DNA: TGTGCCAGCAGCCCGAGCGGGGTCAACCAAGAGACC. Looking up the rest from reference TRBV7-3 and TRBJ2-5 gives the full variable domain: GAGVSQTPSNKVTEKGKYVELRCDPISGHTALYWYRQSLGQGPEFLIYFQGTGAADDSGLPNDRFFAVRPEGSVSTLKIQRTERGDSAVYLCASSPSGVNQETQYFGPGTRLLVL.

This clone was counted many times. The read gets to within 3 residues of the CDR3 end, and the germline J gene fills in the rest. This chain links TRBV20-1 with TRBJ2-7, with 11 bases identical to TRBD2. The length of the CDR3 is 20 residues. Losses at the gene ends were 6 bases for V and 1 base for J; bases not matched to a gene: 23. The germline CDR1 and CDR2 sequences are DFQATT and SNEGSKA (reference sequence). CDR3 loop: CSANRLKRTSGLGGSYEQYF. CDR3 bases read: TGCAGTGCGAATCGATTAAAGCGGACTAGCGGGTTGGGGGGGTCCTACGAG.

With regard to this clone: The CDR3 end lies 3 residues beyond the end of the read and is filled in from the germline J gene. The rearrangement joins TRBV18 to TRBJ2-7; a weak D match, TRBD1 (5 bases). Trimming took 5 bases from V and 2 from J, leaving 16 bases between them. Germline loops: CDR1 KGHSH, CDR2 LQKENI. CDR3 length: 15 amino acids. CDR3 DNA, as far as it was read: TGTGCCAGCTCATCGAAACCAGGGCCGGCCTACGAG. As protein: CASSSKPGPAYE. The entire CDR3 protein reads CASSSKPGPAYEQYF. Based on the CDR3 plus reference TRBV18 and TRBJ2-7, the full variable domain is NAGVMQNPRHLVRRRGQEARLRCSPMKGHSHVYWYRQLPEEGLKFMVYLQKENIIDESGMPKERFSAEFPKEGPSILRIQQVVRGDSAAYFCASSSKPGPAYEQYFGPGTRLTVT.

This clone was picked up many times. The read terminates 3 residues before the CDR3 end, so the remaining end is supplied by the germline J gene. The V call is TRBV5-1, the J call TRBJ1-2; weak D call: TRBD1 (6 bases). Trimming took off 4 bases at V and 2 bases at J, with 12 bases between the two ends. The CDR3 is 14 amino acids. Germline lookup yields CDR1 SGHRS and CDR2 YFSETQ. CDR3 amino acids: CASSPRQVNYGYTF. CDR3 DNA (partial): TGCGCCAGCAGCCCTCGACAGGTGAACTATGGC.

This clone appeared a few times. Sequencing ends 3 residues short of the CDR3 end; the germline J gene provides the rest. The rearrangement links TRBV7-3 to TRBJ1-6, with 9 bases identical to TRBD1. CDR1 is SGHTA and CDR2 is FQGTGA in the germline V gene. V lost 4 bases to trimming and J lost 7 bases; unmatched junction nucleotides: 8. The CDR3 is 16 residues long. CDR3: CASSSGGGQGNSPLHF. The CDR3 DNA, read in part, is TGTGCCAGCAGCTCCGGGGGCGGACAGGGGAATTCACCC.

This clone has a handful of counts. The DNA ends 3 residues before the CDR3 does, and the rest of the CDR3 is filled in from the germline J gene. This rearrangement joins TRBV7-2 to TRBJ2-7; D perhaps matches TRBD1 (6 bases). The germline CDR1 and CDR2 sequences are SGHTA and FQGNSA. V was pared by 5 bases and J by 5 bases, with 19 bases between. CDR3 length: 15 amino acids. The CDR3 sequence: CASSLPGTGKDEQYF. CDR3 DNA, as far as it was read: TGTGCCAGCAGCCTCCCCGGAACAGGGAAGGACGAG.